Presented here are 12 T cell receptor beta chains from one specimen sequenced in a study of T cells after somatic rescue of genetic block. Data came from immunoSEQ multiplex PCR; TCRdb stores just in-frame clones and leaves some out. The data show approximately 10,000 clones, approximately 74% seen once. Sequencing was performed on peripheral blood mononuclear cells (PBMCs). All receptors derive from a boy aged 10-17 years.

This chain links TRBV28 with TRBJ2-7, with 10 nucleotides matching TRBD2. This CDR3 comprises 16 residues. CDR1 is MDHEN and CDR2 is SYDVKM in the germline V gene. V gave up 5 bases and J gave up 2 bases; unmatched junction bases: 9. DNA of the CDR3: TGTGCCAGCAGTCGGGGACTAGCGAGGTTTGCCTACGAGCAGTACTTC. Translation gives CASSRGLARFAYEQYF. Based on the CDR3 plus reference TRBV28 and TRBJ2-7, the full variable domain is DVKVTQSSRYLVKRTGEKVFLECVQDMDHENMFWYRQDPGLGLRLIYFSYDVKMKEKGDIPEGYSVSREKKERFSLILESASTNQTSMYLCASSRGLARFAYEQYFGPGTRLTVT.

The CDR3 protein is CASSTPDRASRDEQFF. DNA for the CDR3: TGTGCCAGCAGCACACCGGACAGGGCCTCTAGGGATGAGCAGTTCTTC. The chain joins TRBV7-9 to TRBJ2-1; 8 bases align to TRBD1. The CDR3 runs to 16 residues. V shed 5 bases, J shed 8 bases, and the junction held 14 bases outside the gene matches. Germline V gene lookup returns CDR1 SEHNR and CDR2 FQNEAQ (reference sequence).

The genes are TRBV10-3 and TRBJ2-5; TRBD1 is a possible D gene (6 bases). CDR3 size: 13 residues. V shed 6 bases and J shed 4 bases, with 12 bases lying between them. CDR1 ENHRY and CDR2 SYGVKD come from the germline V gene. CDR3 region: CAIRRQAGETQYF. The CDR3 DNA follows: TGTGCCATCAGGCGACAGGCTGGAGAGACCCAGTACTTC.

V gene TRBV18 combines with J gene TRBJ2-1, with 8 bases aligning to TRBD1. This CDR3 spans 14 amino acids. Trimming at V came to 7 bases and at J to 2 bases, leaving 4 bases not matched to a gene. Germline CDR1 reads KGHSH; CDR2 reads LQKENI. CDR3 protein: CASLATGAYNEQFF. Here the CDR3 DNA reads TGTGCCAGCTTAGCGACAGGGGCCTACAATGAGCAGTTCTTC.

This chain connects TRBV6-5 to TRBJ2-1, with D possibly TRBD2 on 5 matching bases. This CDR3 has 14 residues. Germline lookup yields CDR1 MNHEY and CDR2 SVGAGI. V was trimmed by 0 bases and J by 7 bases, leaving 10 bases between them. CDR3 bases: TGTGCCAGCAGTTACTCGTCTTGGAGGAATGAGCAGTTCTTC. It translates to CASSYSSWRNEQFF.

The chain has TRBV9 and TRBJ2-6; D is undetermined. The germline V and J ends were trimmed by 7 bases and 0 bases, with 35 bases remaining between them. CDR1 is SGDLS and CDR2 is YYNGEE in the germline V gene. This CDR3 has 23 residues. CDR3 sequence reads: CASPPLPPTYLGDRSSGANVLTF. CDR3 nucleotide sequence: TGTGCCAGCCCTCCCCTCCCCCCCACATACCTTGGTGACCGATCCTCTGGGGCCAACGTCCTGACTTTC.

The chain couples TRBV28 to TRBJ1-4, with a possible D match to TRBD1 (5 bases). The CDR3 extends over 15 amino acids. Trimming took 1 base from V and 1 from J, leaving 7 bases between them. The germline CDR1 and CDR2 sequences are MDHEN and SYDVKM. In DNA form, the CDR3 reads TGTGCCAGCAGTTTATTGGGGGGAACTAATGAAAAACTGTTTTTT. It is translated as CASSLLGGTNEKLFF.

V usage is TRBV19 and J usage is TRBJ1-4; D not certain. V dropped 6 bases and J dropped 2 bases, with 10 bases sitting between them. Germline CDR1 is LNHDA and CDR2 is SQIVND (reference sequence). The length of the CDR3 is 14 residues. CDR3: CASSSDGTNEKLFF. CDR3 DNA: TGTGCCAGTAGCTCCGACGGTACTAATGAAAAACTGTTTTTT.

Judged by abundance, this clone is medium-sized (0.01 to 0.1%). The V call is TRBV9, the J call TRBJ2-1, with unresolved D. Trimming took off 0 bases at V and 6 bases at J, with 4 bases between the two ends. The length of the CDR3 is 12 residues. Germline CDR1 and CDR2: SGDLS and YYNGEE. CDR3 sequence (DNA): TGTGCCAGCAGCGTAGGGATCAATGAGCAGTTCTTC. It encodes CASSVGINEQFF.

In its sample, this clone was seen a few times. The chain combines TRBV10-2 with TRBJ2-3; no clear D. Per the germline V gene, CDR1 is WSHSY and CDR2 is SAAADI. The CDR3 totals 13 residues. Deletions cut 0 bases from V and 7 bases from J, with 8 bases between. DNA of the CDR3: TGCGCCAGCAGTGAGTCGAAAATCCATACGCAGTATTTT. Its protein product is CASSESKIHTQYF.

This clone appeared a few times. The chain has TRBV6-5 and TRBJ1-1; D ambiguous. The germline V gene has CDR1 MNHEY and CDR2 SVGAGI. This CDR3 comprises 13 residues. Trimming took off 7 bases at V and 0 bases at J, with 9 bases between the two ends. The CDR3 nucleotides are TGTGCCAGCACGGACGGGATGAACACTGAAGCTTTCTTT. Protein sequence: CASTDGMNTEAFF.

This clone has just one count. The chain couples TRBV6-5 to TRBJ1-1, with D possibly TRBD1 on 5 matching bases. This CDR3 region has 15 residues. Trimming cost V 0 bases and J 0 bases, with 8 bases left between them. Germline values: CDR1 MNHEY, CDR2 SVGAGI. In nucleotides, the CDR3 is TGTGCCAGCAGTTACTCGCGGGGGATGAACACTGAAGCTTTCTTT. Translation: CASSYSRGMNTEAFF.